What follows are 9 T cell receptor beta chains derived from one specimen sequenced in a study of blood T cell repertoires in COVID-19. Generated by immunoSEQ multiplex PCR, the TCRdb table keeps only in-frame clones and is missing some. The sample holds roughly 150,000 clones; under 90% are singletons and the top ten take roughly 3.4%. Sequencing was carried out using PBMCs or T cells enriched from blood (not recorded which). All receptors come from a woman between 55 and 75 years old who had recovered from COVID-19.

CDR3 amino acids: CASSWGFGINEQFF. The CDR3 bases are TGCGCCAGCTCTTGGGGCTTTGGGATAAATGAGCAGTTCTTC. The V call is TRBV10-1, the J call TRBJ2-1; a possible D gene is TRBD1 (5 bases). Trimming left V 8 bases short and J 7 bases short, with 18 bases between. Germline V gene lookup returns CDR1 WNHNN and CDR2 SYGVQD (reference sequence). This CDR3 contains 14 residues.

In nucleotides, the CDR3 is TGTGCCAGCTCACCACGACAGGGCACCGGGGAGCTGTTTTTT. It is translated as CASSPRQGTGELFF. The chain links TRBV18 to TRBJ2-2, with 7 bases aligning to TRBD1. The V and J ends lost 1 base and 4 bases, in that order; junction bases with no gene match: 0. This CDR3 comprises 14 residues. Per the germline V gene, CDR1 is KGHSH and CDR2 is LQKENI.

This clone came up a few times. The chain carries TRBV7-9 and TRBJ1-1; 7 positions agree with TRBD1. The CDR3 contains 15 residues. CDR1 is SEHNR, CDR2 FQNEAQ, per germline (reference sequence). V lost 5 bases and J lost 1; bases outside the gene matches: 7. This chain's CDR3 is CASSPEGAWNTEAFF. DNA of the CDR3: TGTGCCAGCAGCCCAGAGGGGGCCTGGAACACTGAAGCTTTCTTT.

This chain links TRBV19 with TRBJ1-1; TRBD1 is a possible D gene (5 bases). Trimming stripped 1 base from V and 1 base from J, with 10 bases between. CDR3 length equals 15 residues. The V gene's germline CDR1 is LNHDA and CDR2 SQIVND (reference sequence). As DNA, the CDR3 is TGTGCCAGTAGTATAGGGGCAGGGTGGAACACTGAAGCTTTCTTT. Its translation: CASSIGAGWNTEAFF.

V is TRBV5-4 and J is TRBJ2-7; 8 bases agree with TRBD2. V was clipped by 2 bases and J by 5 bases; unmatched bases: 3. Germline assignment: CDR1 SGHNT and CDR2 YYREEE (reference sequence). This CDR3 contains 13 residues. CDR3 nucleotides: TGTGCCAGCAGCTTAGCGGGGGTTGACGAGCAGTACTTC. Its protein product is CASSLAGVDEQYF.

This rearrangement joins TRBV30 to TRBJ1-6, with TRBD1 matching over 7 bases. CDR3 length: 14 amino acids. V trimming: 0 bases; J trimming: 5 bases; junction bases outside the gene matches: 1. Germline V gives CDR1 GTSNPN, CDR2 SVGIG (reference sequence). CDR3: CAWSVGQDNSPLHF. CDR3 nucleotide sequence: TGTGCCTGGAGTGTTGGACAGGATAATTCACCCCTCCACTTT.

The chain uses TRBV5-1 and TRBJ2-5; possible D gene TRBD1, 6 bases. Germline V gene sequence: CDR1 SGHRS, CDR2 YFSETQ. Deletions cut 6 bases from V and 8 bases from J, with 17 bases between. There are 13 residues in the CDR3. This chain's CDR3 is CASTMDSSLTQYF. The DNA for the CDR3 is TGCGCCAGCACGATGGACAGCAGCCTAACCCAGTACTTC. The full variable domain, in which reference TRBV5-1 and TRBJ2-5 provide the parts outside the CDR3, is KAGVTQTPRYLIKTRGQQVTLSCSPISGHRSVSWYQQTPGQGLQFLFEYFSETQRNKGNFPGRFSGRQFSNSRSEMNVSTLELGDSALYLCASTMDSSLTQYFGPGTRLLVL.

The chain has TRBV5-1 and TRBJ2-1; TRBD1 aligns across 7 bases. V lost 5 bases, J lost 0 bases, and 5 bases stayed unmatched. Germline-derived CDR1 and CDR2 are SGHRS and YFSETQ. CDR3 length: 15 residues. The DNA for the CDR3 is TGCGCCAGCAGATATCGGGACAGCTCCTACAATGAGCAGTTCTTC. Protein product: CASRYRDSSYNEQFF.

This rearrangement joins TRBV24-1 to TRBJ1-2; D ambiguous. The CDR3 is 14 amino acids. Trimming removed 3 bases at V and 4 bases at J, with 11 bases between. Germline CDR1 KGHDR, CDR2 SFDVKD. The CDR3 sequence: CATSDPTQLYGYTF. The CDR3 DNA follows: TGTGCCACCAGTGATCCGACTCAGCTCTATGGCTACACCTTC.